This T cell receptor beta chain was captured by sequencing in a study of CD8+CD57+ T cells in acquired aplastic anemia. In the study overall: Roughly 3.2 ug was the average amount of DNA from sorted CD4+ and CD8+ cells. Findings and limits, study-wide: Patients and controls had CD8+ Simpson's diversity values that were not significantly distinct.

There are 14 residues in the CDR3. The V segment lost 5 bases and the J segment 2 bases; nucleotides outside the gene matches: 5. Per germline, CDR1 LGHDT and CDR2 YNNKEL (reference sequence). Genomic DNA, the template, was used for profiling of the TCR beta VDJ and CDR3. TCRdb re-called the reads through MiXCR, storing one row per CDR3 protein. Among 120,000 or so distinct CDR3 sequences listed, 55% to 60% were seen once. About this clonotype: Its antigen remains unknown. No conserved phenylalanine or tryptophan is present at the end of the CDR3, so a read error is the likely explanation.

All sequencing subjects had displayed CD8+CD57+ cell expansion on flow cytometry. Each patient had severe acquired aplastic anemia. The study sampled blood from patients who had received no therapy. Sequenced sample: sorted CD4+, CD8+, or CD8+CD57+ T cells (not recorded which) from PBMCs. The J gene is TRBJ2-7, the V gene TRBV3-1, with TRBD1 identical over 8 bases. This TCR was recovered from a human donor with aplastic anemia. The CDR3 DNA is TGTGCCAGCAGCATCCGACAGGGGACCTACGAGCAGTACCTC. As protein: CASSIRQGTYEQYL.